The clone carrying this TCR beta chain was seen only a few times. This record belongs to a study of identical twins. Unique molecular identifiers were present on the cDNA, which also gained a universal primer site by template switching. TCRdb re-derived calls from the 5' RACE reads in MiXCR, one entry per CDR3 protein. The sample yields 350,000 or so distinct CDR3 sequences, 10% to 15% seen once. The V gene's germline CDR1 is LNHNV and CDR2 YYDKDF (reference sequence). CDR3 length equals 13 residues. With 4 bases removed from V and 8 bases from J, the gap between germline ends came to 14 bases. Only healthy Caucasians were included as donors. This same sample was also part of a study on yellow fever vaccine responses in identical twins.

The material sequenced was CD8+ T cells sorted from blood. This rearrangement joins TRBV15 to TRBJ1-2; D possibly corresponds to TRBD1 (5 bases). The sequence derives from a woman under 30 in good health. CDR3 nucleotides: TGTGCCACCAGCACCGAGACAGTTTTCGGCTACACCTTC. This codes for CATSTETVFGYTF.